This entry is about one T cell receptor beta chain. Antigen specificity is unknown. This sample is part of a study of identical twins. Findings of the study overall: Zero-insertion analyses could be partly confounded by invariant MAIT and iNKT cells.

TCRdb re-analysed the 5' RACE reads in MiXCR, keeping a single row per CDR3 protein. The data show approximately 630,000 distinct CDR3 sequences, about 7% seen once. CDR3 length: 16 amino acids. Germline V gene lookup returns CDR1 SGHRS and CDR2 YFSETQ. The V gene lost 6 bases and the J gene lost 4 bases, with 17 bases spanning the gap. The sample also formed part of further work on yellow fever vaccine responses in identical twins.

This chain links TRBV5-1 with TRBJ2-6; D perhaps matches TRBD2 (7 bases). The source is a woman aged 18 to 35 in good health. Sequenced sample: PBMCs. The CDR3 reads CASTSGGGHGANVLTF. The CDR3 DNA follows: TGCGCCAGCACGTCTGGGGGGGGGCACGGGGCCAACGTCCTGACTTTC. Combining the CDR3 with reference TRBV5-1 and TRBJ2-6 gives the whole variable domain KAGVTQTPRYLIKTRGQQVTLSCSPISGHRSVSWYQQTPGQGLQFLFEYFSETQRNKGNFPGRFSGRQFSNSRSEMNVSTLELGDSALYLCASTSGGGHGANVLTFGAGSRLTVL.